One sample yielded the 31 T cell receptor beta chains listed below, sequenced in a study of long-term antiretroviral therapy in people with HIV. Survey-level resolution applied to immunoSEQ assay v3.0. TCRdb's table, derived via immunoSEQ multiplex PCR, lists solely in-frame clones and lacks some. Of 25,000 to 30,000 clones in the sample, roughly 80% were seen once. The sequencing here drew on unsorted PBMCs, taken 2.9 years after starting antiretroviral therapy. Receptors originate from a man aged 50 or older with HIV.

This clone has only a few counts. This chain uses TRBV29-1 with TRBJ2-7, with unresolved D. Deletions cut 7 bases from V and 0 bases from J, with 13 bases between. There are 13 residues in the CDR3. CDR1 is SQVTM, CDR2 ANQGSEA, per germline. CDR3: CSASLGPSYEQYF. CDR3 bases: TGCAGCGCGAGTTTGGGTCCCTCCTACGAGCAGTACTTC.

The gene calls are TRBV7-9 and TRBJ2-1; D gene unclear. The germline CDR1 and CDR2 sequences are SEHNR and FQNEAQ (reference sequence). The germline V and J ends were trimmed by 5 bases and 7 bases, with 18 bases remaining between them. The CDR3 covers 15 residues. CDR3 sequence reads: CASSPAGGRLNEQFF. CDR3 DNA: TGTGCCAGCAGCCCCGCCGGTGGTAGGCTTAATGAGCAGTTCTTC.

The V and J genes are TRBV7-3 and TRBJ1-4; unclear D gene. Germline lookup yields CDR1 SGHTA and CDR2 FQGTGA. The V end lost 3 bases, the J end lost 0 bases, and 11 bases lay between the germline ends. The CDR3 covers 16 residues. The CDR3 region has the DNA TGTGCCAGCAGCTTGACACCCTTCGCAACTAATGAAAAACTGTTTTTT. This encodes CASSLTPFATNEKLFF. Drawing the rest from reference TRBV7-3 and TRBJ1-4, the complete variable domain is GAGVSQTPSNKVTEKGKYVELRCDPISGHTALYWYRQSLGQGPEFLIYFQGTGAADDSGLPNDRFFAVRPEGSVSTLKIQRTERGDSAVYLCASSLTPFATNEKLFFGSGTQLSVL.

The chain recombines TRBV27 with TRBJ2-3, with TRBD1 matching over 7 bases. With 2 bases clipped from V and 2 bases from J, the junction kept 4 bases outside the gene matches. The CDR3 extends over 15 amino acids. The germline CDR1 and CDR2 sequences are MNHEY and SMNVEV (reference sequence). CDR3 sequence (DNA): TGTGCCAGCAGTTTACAGGGGGTCTTCACAGATACGCAGTATTTT. The encoded protein is CASSLQGVFTDTQYF.

V is TRBV19 and J is TRBJ1-5, with 8 bases lining up with TRBD1. This CDR3 spans 15 amino acids. CDR1 LNHDA and CDR2 SQIVND come from the germline V gene (reference sequence). V gave up 7 bases and J gave up 3 bases; unmatched junction bases: 8. The CDR3 protein is CASTKTGDYNQPQHF. As DNA, the CDR3 is TGTGCCAGTACTAAGACAGGGGATTACAATCAGCCCCAGCATTTT. The complete variable domain, with remaining parts taken from reference TRBV19 and TRBJ1-5, reads DGGITQSPKYLFRKEGQNVTLSCEQNLNHDAMYWYRQDPGQGLRLIYYSQIVNDFQKGDIAEGYSVSREKKESFPLTVTSAQKNPTAFYLCASTKTGDYNQPQHFGDGTRLSIL.

The chain joins TRBV7-3 to TRBJ2-1, with TRBD2 as a possible D gene (5 bases). The CDR3 is made up of 16 amino acids. V was cut by 5 bases and J by 0 bases, with 14 bases left in between. The germline V gene has CDR1 SGHTA and CDR2 FQGTGA. CDR3: CASSPRTPSSYNEQFF. The CDR3 nucleotides are TGTGCCAGCAGCCCGCGGACTCCCAGCTCCTACAATGAGCAGTTCTTC.

The chain has TRBV9 and TRBJ1-6; tentative D call: TRBD1 (5 bases). Trimming took 3 bases from V and 6 from J, leaving 10 bases between them. Per germline, CDR1 SGDLS and CDR2 YYNGEE. This CDR3 comprises 14 residues. The CDR3 loop is CASSGGGSNSPLHF. The CDR3 coding sequence is TGTGCCAGCAGCGGGGGGGGTAGTAATTCACCCCTCCACTTT. Drawing the rest from reference TRBV9 and TRBJ1-6, the complete variable domain is DSGVTQTPKHLITATGQRVTLRCSPRSGDLSVYWYQQSLDQGLQFLIQYYNGEERAKGNILERFSAQQFPDLHSELNLSSLELGDSALYFCASSGGGSNSPLHFGNGTRLTVT.

This clone was detected only once. V is TRBV5-1 and J is TRBJ2-7; a weak D match, TRBD2 (6 bases). Germline lookup yields CDR1 SGHRS and CDR2 YFSETQ. This CDR3 has 14 residues. V was trimmed by 7 bases and J by 4 bases, leaving 18 bases between them. The CDR3 nucleotides read TGCGCCAGCCAATCGGGAGTGGGGAAGTACGAGCAGTACTTC. This encodes CASQSGVGKYEQYF. The entire variable domain, with the rest obtained from reference TRBV5-1 and TRBJ2-7, is as follows: KAGVTQTPRYLIKTRGQQVTLSCSPISGHRSVSWYQQTPGQGLQFLFEYFSETQRNKGNFPGRFSGRQFSNSRSEMNVSTLELGDSALYLCASQSGVGKYEQYFGPGTRLTVT.

The chain employs TRBV6-8 and TRBJ1-1, with 7 bases lining up with TRBD1. The V gene end was trimmed by 7 bases and the J gene end by 4 bases; junction bases not matched to a gene: 6. Germline CDR1 is MNHGY and CDR2 is SAAAGT. This CDR3 region has 13 residues. The CDR3 region has the DNA TGTGCCAGCAATAAACAGGGGAGCACTGAAGCTTTCTTT. Protein product: CASNKQGSTEAFF.

The chain couples TRBV5-1 to TRBJ2-7; TRBD2 matches at 8 bases. The V segment lost 0 bases and the J segment 2 bases; nucleotides outside the gene matches: 4. The CDR3 runs 15 residues. Germline loops: CDR1 SGHRS, CDR2 YFSETQ. CDR3 protein: CASSLAGGSTYEQYF. The DNA for the CDR3 is TGCGCCAGCAGCTTGGCGGGAGGGTCAACCTACGAGCAGTACTTC.

The chain carries TRBV10-3 and TRBJ2-2; D gene uncertain. Per germline, CDR1 ENHRY and CDR2 SYGVKD. The CDR3 extends over 12 amino acids. V lost 9 bases and J lost 7, with 12 bases in between. The CDR3 sequence is CAISSRIGELFF. The CDR3 DNA is TGTGCCATAAGCTCTCGGATCGGGGAGCTGTTTTTT.

The J gene is TRBJ1-1, the V gene TRBV28; D unresolved. CDR3 length equals 16 residues. Trimming left V 3 bases short and J 6 bases short, with 20 bases between. Germline V CDR1 and CDR2: MDHEN, SYDVKM. CDR3 DNA sequence: TGTGCCAGCAGTTTCCTCTCTGGGTTTGGGCTTGCTGAAGCTTTCTTT. It is translated as CASSFLSGFGLAEAFF.

As for this clone: Distinct nucleotide sequences in the sample also encode this CDR3. The rearrangement uses TRBV5-6 and TRBJ2-3, with D unresolved. The CDR3 length is 11 residues. Germline V gene data show CDR1 as SGHDT and CDR2 as YYEEEE. V shed 3 bases and J shed 6 bases, with 5 bases lying between them. CDR3 loop: CASSYSDTQYF. CDR3 DNA: TGTGCCAGCAGCTATTCGGATACGCAGTATTTT.

The V call is TRBV5-6, the J call TRBJ1-2; 8 bases are a match to TRBD1. Unmatched junction bases numbered 13, after V lost 4 bases and J lost 8 bases. Germline V lookup: CDR1 SGHDT, CDR2 YYEEEE. This CDR3 region has 15 residues. The CDR3 nucleotides are TGTGCCAGCAGCCCCAGAGACAGGGGTTTGGGAGGCTACACCTTC. Translating it yields CASSPRDRGLGGYTF.

The chain employs TRBV11-2 and TRBJ2-1; tentatively, D is TRBD2 (5 bases). V lost 0 bases to trimming and J lost 8 bases, with 8 bases between them. CDR1 is SGHAT and CDR2 is FQNNGV in the germline V gene. This CDR3 has 13 amino acids. The CDR3 region has the DNA TGTGCCAGCAGCTTAGATCTGAGGGATGAGCAGTTCTTC. Translating gives CASSLDLRDEQFF.

This clone was found a few times. CDR3 amino acids: CASSWAPGGAFF. DNA for the CDR3: TGTGCCAGCAGCTGGGCCCCAGGGGGAGCTTTCTTT. The rearrangement links TRBV7-9 to TRBJ1-1; 7 bases match TRBD1. CDR1 is SEHNR, CDR2 FQNEAQ, per germline (reference sequence). The V gene end was trimmed by 4 bases and the J gene end by 10 bases; junction bases not matched to a gene: 6. This CDR3 contains 12 residues.

This sequence joins TRBV5-1 and TRBJ1-5; D is uncertain. Germline CDR1 and CDR2: SGHRS and YFSETQ. The CDR3 consists of 14 residues. The V end lost 0 bases, the J end lost 2 bases, and 6 bases lay between the germline ends. CDR3: CASSLDNGNQPQHF. Written as DNA, the CDR3 is TGCGCCAGCAGCTTGGACAATGGCAATCAGCCCCAGCATTTT. The variable domain in full, with the rest retrieved from reference TRBV5-1 and TRBJ1-5, is KAGVTQTPRYLIKTRGQQVTLSCSPISGHRSVSWYQQTPGQGLQFLFEYFSETQRNKGNFPGRFSGRQFSNSRSEMNVSTLELGDSALYLCASSLDNGNQPQHFGDGTRLSIL.

The V call is TRBV18, the J call TRBJ2-7, with D uncertain. The CDR3 has 14 amino acids. V was clipped by 0 bases and J by 2 bases, with 8 bases between them. CDR1 is KGHSH and CDR2 is LQKENI in the germline V gene. The CDR3 DNA follows: TGTGCCAGCTCACCACCACCCAGGCCCTACGAGCAGTACTTC. Encoded protein: CASSPPPRPYEQYF.

This chain links TRBV29-1 with TRBJ1-1; no firm D call. The CDR3 length is 10 residues. Trimming shortened V by 4 bases and J by 3 bases, and 3 bases separated the two germline ends. Looked up from germline, CDR1 is SQVTM and CDR2 is ANQGSEA. The CDR3 protein is CSVGDTEAFF. The DNA of the CDR3 is TGCAGCGTTGGGGACACTGAAGCTTTCTTT.

The sample holds one count of this clone. The chain recombines TRBV9 with TRBJ1-1, with a weak D call TRBD1 (5 bases). With 0 bases removed from V and 0 bases from J, the gap between germline ends came to 12 bases. This CDR3 spans 16 amino acids. CDR1 and CDR2 (germline): SGDLS, YYNGEE. The CDR3 DNA follows: TGTGCCAGCAGCGTAGTCGGGACGGTCATGAACACTGAAGCTTTCTTT. It translates to CASSVVGTVMNTEAFF.

This sequence joins TRBV7-3 and TRBJ2-2; tentative D call: TRBD2 (6 bases). The CDR3 is made up of 15 amino acids. V was pared by 4 bases and J by 1 base, with 10 bases between. Germline V CDR1 and CDR2: SGHTA, FQGTGA. The DNA for the CDR3 is TGTGCCAGCAGCTCCCCCGGGGGGAACACCGGGGAGCTGTTTTTT. It is translated as CASSSPGGNTGELFF.

The J gene is TRBJ1-5, the V gene TRBV6-4; TRBD1 might be the D (6 bases). The CDR3 length is 20 residues. The V gene's germline CDR1 is MRHNA and CDR2 SNTAGT. V shed 0 bases and J shed 0 bases, with 21 bases lying between them. CDR3 sequence (DNA): TGTGCCAGCAGTGACTCGGGGGTTCGAGGGGGAGAATATAGCAATCAGCCCCAGCATTTT. Protein product: CASSDSGVRGGEYSNQPQHF.

The chain joins TRBV5-4 to TRBJ2-2, with D unresolved. Trimming pared 2 bases from V and 0 bases from J, leaving 8 bases between. Per germline, CDR1 SGHNT and CDR2 YYREEE (reference sequence). The CDR3 has 15 amino acids. This CDR3 is CASSLDLANTGELFF. For the CDR3, the DNA is TGTGCCAGCAGCTTAGACCTCGCGAACACCGGGGAGCTGTTTTTT.

Here the CDR3 reads CASSRTSGVNEQYF. The CDR3 DNA follows: TGTGCCAGCAGCCGGACTAGCGGAGTAAACGAGCAGTACTTC. This chain joins TRBV6-5 and TRBJ2-7, with TRBD2 matching 10 bases. Trimming removed 6 bases from V and 5 bases from J; junction bases left unmatched: 7. Germline CDR1 is MNHEY and CDR2 is SVGAGI. The CDR3 length is 14 residues.

The rearrangement joins TRBV11-2 to TRBJ1-2, with D uncertain. V was trimmed by 1 base and J by 4 bases, leaving 13 bases between them. CDR3 length: 15 residues. CDR1 and CDR2 (germline): SGHAT, FQNNGV. The CDR3 reads CASSLGPQLGYGYTF. The CDR3 DNA is TGTGCCAGCAGCTTAGGACCTCAGCTAGGCTATGGCTACACCTTC.

The genes are TRBV30 and TRBJ2-5, with D unclear. CDR3 length equals 11 residues. Germline CDR1 and CDR2: GTSNPN and SVGIG (reference sequence). The V end lost 0 bases, the J end lost 6 bases, and 5 bases lay between the germline ends. The CDR3 sequence is CAWSVGKTQYF. In DNA, the CDR3 is TGTGCCTGGAGTGTAGGAAAGACCCAGTACTTC.

The chain couples TRBV12-2 to TRBJ1-2. TRBV12-2 is a pseudogene locus. There are 17 residues in the CDR3. In DNA form, the CDR3 reads TGTGCAAGTCGCTGTCTCCCGTATGGGGGGGCGCGGGTAAACTACACCTTC. It yields the protein CASRCLPYGGARVNYTF.

This chain connects TRBV7-9 to TRBJ1-5; TRBD1 aligns across 8 bases. Germline values: CDR1 SEHNR, CDR2 FQNEAQ (reference sequence). The CDR3 has 12 amino acids. The V gene end was trimmed by 1 base and the J gene end by 12 bases; junction bases not matched to a gene: 2. CDR3: CASSLGTGSQHF. In DNA form, the CDR3 reads TGTGCCAGCAGCTTAGGGACAGGGAGCCAGCATTTT.

The chain is built from TRBV4-1 and TRBJ2-7; D possibly corresponds to TRBD1 (5 bases). CDR3 length: 15 amino acids. Between the trimmed V and J ends, which lost 2 bases and 3 bases, there was a span of 14 bases. From germline, CDR1 is MGHRA and CDR2 YSYEKL. The CDR3, as DNA: TGCGCCAGCAGCCAAAGCTTTGGGGCTCGCTACGAGCAGTACTTC. The encoded protein is CASSQSFGARYEQYF.

The CDR3: CASSLGTGLNEKLFF. CDR3 nucleotide sequence: TGTGCCAGCAGCTTAGGGACCGGGCTTAATGAAAAACTGTTTTTT. The chain is built from TRBV7-9 and TRBJ1-4; D unclear. This CDR3 comprises 15 residues. Trimming shortened V by 1 base and J by 4 bases, and 10 bases separated the two germline ends. The germline V gene encodes CDR1 SEHNR and CDR2 FQNEAQ (reference sequence).

The rearrangement uses TRBV28 and TRBJ1-2; D call uncertain. From germline, CDR1 is MDHEN and CDR2 SYDVKM. Trimming shortened V by 3 bases and J by 2 bases, and 13 bases separated the two germline ends. This CDR3 region has 15 residues. The CDR3 region is CASSLGYGWNYGYTF. As DNA, the CDR3 is TGTGCCAGCAGTTTGGGATACGGGTGGAACTATGGCTACACCTTC.